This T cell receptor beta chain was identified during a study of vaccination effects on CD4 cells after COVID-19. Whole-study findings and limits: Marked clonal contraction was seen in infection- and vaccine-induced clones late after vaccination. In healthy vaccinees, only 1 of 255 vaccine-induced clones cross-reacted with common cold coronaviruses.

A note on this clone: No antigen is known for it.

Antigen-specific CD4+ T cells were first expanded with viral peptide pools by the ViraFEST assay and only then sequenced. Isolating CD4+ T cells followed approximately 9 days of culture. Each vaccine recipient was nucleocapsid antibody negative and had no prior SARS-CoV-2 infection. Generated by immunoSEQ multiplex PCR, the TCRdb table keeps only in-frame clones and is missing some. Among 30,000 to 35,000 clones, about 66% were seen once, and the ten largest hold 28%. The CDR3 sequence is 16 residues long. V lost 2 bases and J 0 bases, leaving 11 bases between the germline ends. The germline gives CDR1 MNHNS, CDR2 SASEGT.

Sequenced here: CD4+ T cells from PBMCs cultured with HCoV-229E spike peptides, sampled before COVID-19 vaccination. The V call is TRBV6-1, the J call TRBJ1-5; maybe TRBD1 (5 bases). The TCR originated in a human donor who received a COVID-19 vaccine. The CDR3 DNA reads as TGTGCCAGCAGTGAACCGGGGGTGTTTAGCAATCAGCCCCAGCATTTT. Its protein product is CASSEPGVFSNQPQHF.